One sample yielded the 18 T cell receptor beta chains listed below, sequenced in a study of blood T cell repertoires in COVID-19. Here immunoSEQ multiplex PCR was the method, and the copy in TCRdb shows in-frame clones only, minus some. The table includes 4,000 to 6,000 clones, more than 70% detected once. The sample taken for sequencing was peripheral blood. These receptors originate from a man aged 65 to 85 with COVID-19, enrolled during active disease.

As DNA, the CDR3 is TGTGCCAGCAGCTTAGGCCCGGGGTTTGAGCAGTACTTC. This translates into CASSLGPGFEQYF. The chain joins TRBV13 to TRBJ2-7; maybe TRBD2 (5 bases). V was trimmed by 0 bases and J by 7 bases, leaving 10 bases between them. This CDR3 region has 13 residues. The germline V gene has CDR1 PRHDT and CDR2 FYEKMQ (reference sequence).

The rearrangement uses TRBV11-2 and TRBJ1-1; tentative D call: TRBD1 (6 bases). V shed 5 bases and J shed 2 bases, with 18 bases lying between them. CDR1 and CDR2 from the germline V gene are SGHAT and FQNNGV. The CDR3 runs to 16 residues. The CDR3 DNA follows: TGTGCCAGCAGCCCCAGGGGTACCGGGCGAAACACTGAAGCTTTCTTT. It specifies CASSPRGTGRNTEAFF.

Only one count was recorded for this clone. The genes are TRBV7-2 and TRBJ1-4; D might be TRBD1 (5 bases). The CDR3 length is 15 residues. CDR1 SGHTA and CDR2 FQGNSA come from the germline V gene. Between the trimmed V and J ends, which lost 4 bases and 0 bases, there was a span of 9 bases. The chain's CDR3 is CASSSQAATNEKLFF. The CDR3 DNA reads TGTGCCAGCAGCTCACAGGCGGCAACTAATGAAAAACTGTTTTTT.

This chain connects TRBV7-2 to TRBJ1-5; no reliable D call. CDR3 length equals 13 residues. Deletions cut 3 bases from V and 2 bases from J, with 5 bases between. Germline V lookup: CDR1 SGHTA, CDR2 FQGNSA. The CDR3 nucleotides are TGTGCCAGCAGCTTCGTTGGCAATCAGCCCCAGCATTTT. This translates into CASSFVGNQPQHF. The entire variable domain, with the rest obtained from reference TRBV7-2 and TRBJ1-5, is as follows: GAGVSQSPSNKVTEKGKDVELRCDPISGHTALYWYRQSLGQGLEFLIYFQGNSAPDKSGLPSDRFSAERTGGSVSTLTIQRTQQEDSAVYLCASSFVGNQPQHFGDGTRLSIL.

The CDR3: CASSLVGLAGPLYEQYF. The CDR3, as DNA: TGCGCCAGCAGCTTGGTAGGTCTAGCGGGGCCTCTATACGAGCAGTACTTC. This rearrangement joins TRBV5-1 to TRBJ2-7; 9 positions agree with TRBD2. Germline V gene data show CDR1 as SGHRS and CDR2 as YFSETQ. V trimming: 0 bases; J trimming: 4 bases; junction bases outside the gene matches: 11. The CDR3 has 17 residues.

The chain links TRBV19 to TRBJ1-1; possibly TRBD1 for D (6 bases). V lost 6 bases and J 1 base, leaving 15 bases between the germline ends. The CDR3 is 15 residues long. Germline V gives CDR1 LNHDA, CDR2 SQIVND (reference sequence). CDR3 DNA: TGTGCCAGTAGACTCCAGGGGAGGGGGAACACTGAAGCTTTCTTT. Translation gives CASRLQGRGNTEAFF.

The V gene is TRBV19, the J gene TRBJ2-1, with 7 bases that match TRBD2. The CDR3 has 13 residues. CDR1 LNHDA and CDR2 SQIVND come from the germline V gene (reference sequence). V was pared by 5 bases and J by 9 bases, with 7 bases of the junction left unmatched. CDR3 loop: CASSPGLAVEQFF. In nucleotides, the CDR3 is TGTGCCAGTAGTCCGGGGCTAGCGGTTGAGCAGTTCTTC.

The CDR3 region is CASSSTSGRGGEQFF. For the CDR3, the DNA is TGTGCCAGCAGCTCTACTAGCGGGAGAGGAGGGGAGCAGTTCTTC. The gene calls are TRBV7-2 and TRBJ2-1; 11 positions agree with TRBD2. The CDR3 is 15 amino acids. V lost 4 bases, J lost 10 bases, and 9 bases stayed unmatched. Germline assignment: CDR1 SGHTA and CDR2 FQGNSA.

The chain is built from TRBV18 and TRBJ1-1, with D tentatively TRBD1 (6 bases). The length of the CDR3 is 15 residues. The V end was cut by 4 bases, the J end by 0 bases, with 12 bases between. Germline V gives CDR1 KGHSH, CDR2 LQKENI. The CDR3 region has the DNA TGTGCCAGCTCACTAGTCGGACAGATGAACACTGAAGCTTTCTTT. It specifies CASSLVGQMNTEAFF.

The V call is TRBV25-1, the J call TRBJ1-1; TRBD1 matches 7 bases. Unmatched junction bases numbered 2, after V lost 6 bases and J lost 1 base. This CDR3 spans 13 amino acids. Per the germline V gene, CDR1 is MGHDK and CDR2 is SYGVNS. The CDR3 DNA reads as TGTGCCAGCAGAGGACAGGAGAACACTGAAGCTTTCTTT. It specifies CASRGQENTEAFF.

The J gene is TRBJ2-4, the V gene TRBV4-1, with 9 nucleotides matching TRBD2. The CDR3 is 20 residues long. Unmatched junction bases numbered 12, after V lost 0 bases and J lost 0 bases. The germline gives CDR1 MGHRA, CDR2 YSYEKL. This chain's CDR3 is CASSQDPASGTRLAKNIQYF. For the CDR3, the DNA is TGCGCCAGCAGCCAAGATCCGGCTAGCGGGACGCGCCTAGCCAAAAACATTCAGTACTTC.

V and J are TRBV29-1 and TRBJ1-1, with a weak D call TRBD1 (5 bases). The CDR3 consists of 13 residues. Per the germline V gene, CDR1 is SQVTM and CDR2 is ANQGSEA. V lost 4 bases, J lost 0 bases, and 9 bases lay in between. The DNA of the CDR3 is TGCAGCGTTGCAGGGCTCATGAACACTGAAGCTTTCTTT. It specifies CSVAGLMNTEAFF. Drawing the rest from reference TRBV29-1 and TRBJ1-1, the complete variable domain is SAVISQKPSRDICQRGTSLTIQCQVDSQVTMMFWYRQQPGQSLTLIATANQGSEATYESGFVIDKFPISRPNLTFSTLTVSNMSPEDSSIYLCSVAGLMNTEAFFGQGTRLTVV.

The chain combines TRBV6-5 with TRBJ2-1, with 7 bases matching TRBD1. This CDR3 is 14 amino acids long. Looked up from germline, CDR1 is MNHEY and CDR2 is SVGAGI. J gave up 3 bases and V 5 bases, and 4 bases lay outside the gene matches. CDR3 region: CASSRQGHYNEQFF. In DNA form, the CDR3 reads TGTGCCAGCAGTAGACAGGGCCACTACAATGAGCAGTTCTTC.

The chain couples TRBV6-5 to TRBJ2-3; D not certain. CDR3 size: 14 residues. The V gene's germline CDR1 is MNHEY and CDR2 SVGAGI. The V gene lost 11 bases and the J gene lost 0 bases, with 15 bases spanning the gap. The CDR3 bases are TGTGCCGTTCGGGTTCAGCCTAGCACAGATACGCAGTATTTT. Encoded protein: CAVRVQPSTDTQYF.

This clone was observed a handful of times. The chain recombines TRBV27 with TRBJ1-6; D gene uncertain. Trimming removed 5 bases at V and 3 bases at J, with 14 bases between. The CDR3 consists of 16 residues. Per germline, CDR1 MNHEY and CDR2 SMNVEV (reference sequence). The CDR3 here is CASSPPRPGYNSPLHF. The CDR3 region has the DNA TGTGCCAGCAGTCCTCCGAGGCCCGGCTATAATTCACCCCTCCACTTT.

The sample holds one count of this clone. The chain links TRBV29-1 to TRBJ1-1, with D perhaps TRBD1 (5 bases). CDR3 length: 14 residues. The V end was cut by 2 bases, the J end by 0 bases, with 10 bases between. CDR1 is SQVTM, CDR2 ANQGSEA, per germline. The CDR3 sequence is CSVEWAGLNTEAFF. DNA of the CDR3: TGCAGCGTTGAATGGGCAGGGCTGAACACTGAAGCTTTCTTT.

This chain uses TRBV7-9 with TRBJ2-1; the match to TRBD1 covers 11 bases. The CDR3 contains 14 residues. Germline CDR1 SEHNR, CDR2 FQNEAQ (reference sequence). V was clipped by 5 bases and J by 8 bases; unmatched bases: 5. DNA for the CDR3: TGTGCCAGCAGCGGGACAGGGGGGACCCATGAGCAGTTCTTC. As protein: CASSGTGGTHEQFF.

This rearrangement joins TRBV27 to TRBJ2-2, with 8 positions matching TRBD1. CDR3 length equals 16 residues. Losses at the gene ends were 4 bases for V and 7 bases for J; bases not matched to a gene: 11. Germline V CDR1 and CDR2: MNHEY, SMNVEV (reference sequence). The DNA for the CDR3 is TGTGCCAGCAGTTCCGTAGGGACAGGATTGAGCGGGGAGCTGTTTTTT. Protein product: CASSSVGTGLSGELFF.